In this sample, the clone carrying this T cell receptor (beta chain) turned up once. At one end, the junction sequence differs from germline, possibly due to a read error. This sample is part of a study of T cell changes during pregnancy in multiple sclerosis. Libraries were prepared by immunoSEQ multiplex PCR; TCRdb keeps only in-frame clonotypes and omits some of them. The sample contains 85,000 to 120,000 clones, around 93% of which appear only once. This CDR3 comprises 13 residues. Germline CDR1 reads MDHEN; CDR2 reads SYDVKM. Material: peripheral blood, obtained after pregnancy. The receptor was isolated from a female donor with multiple sclerosis, enrolled in a pregnancy study. The chain recombines TRBV28 with TRBJ2-7, with 8 bases fitting TRBD1. The DNA for the CDR3 is TGTGCCAGCAGTTTAGGGACCGGGACAGGCATCCTCTTC. The encoded protein is CASSLGTGTGILF. Supplemented by reference TRBV28 and TRBJ2-7, the full variable domain reads DVKVTQSSRYLVKRTGEKVFLECVQDMDHENMFWYRQDPGLGLRLIYFSYDVKMKEKGDIPEGYSVSREKKERFSLILESASTNQTSMYLCASSLGTGTGILFGPGTRLTVT.